A single T cell receptor beta chain is shown here with its context. This sample is part of a study of glioma-infiltrating T cells after dendritic cell vaccination. V was trimmed by 1 base and J by 5 bases, leaving 11 bases between them. Germline V gene lookup returns CDR1 SGHTA and CDR2 FQGTGA. The CDR3 has 15 residues. TCRdb keeps only in-frame clones here, not all; method: immunoSEQ multiplex PCR. The sample consists of 100,000 or so clones, over 80% of them appearing once. As to time point: after dendritic cell vaccination, including at tumor progression/relapse. The gene calls are TRBV7-3 and TRBJ2-2; D perhaps matches TRBD1 (6 bases). The TCR originated in a human donor with glioblastoma. The material was blood, obtained after dendritic cell vaccination. The CDR3 here is CASSLRDTRTGELFF. The CDR3 DNA sequence: TGTGCCAGCAGCTTAAGGGACACCCGAACCGGGGAGCTGTTTTTT.